These 31 T cell receptor beta chains were all obtained from the same sample, sequenced in a study of blood T cell repertoires in COVID-19 (dated by TCRdb to the early 2020s). The library was obtained by the immunoSEQ multiplex PCR assay. As stored in TCRdb, this immuneACCESS dataset retains in-frame rearrangements with V and J assigned. A fraction of the clones does not appear; measured against another copy, unresolved V genes explain less than half of the discrepancy, and the remainder lacks a known reason. In this sample the table shows under 150,000 clones, 70% to 90% of which occur a single time. Roughly 30% of the sample belongs to the ten largest clones. The sequencing sample was made of peripheral blood. These receptors were obtained from a human donor in a cohort sampled during active COVID-19.

The chain recombines TRBV9 with TRBJ2-6; TRBD1 is a possible D gene (6 bases). Per germline, CDR1 SGDLS and CDR2 YYNGEE. V dropped 4 bases and J dropped 2 bases, with 10 bases sitting between them. The CDR3 runs to 15 residues. The CDR3 DNA is TGTGCCAGCAGCATGCAGGGGCCTGGGGCCAACGTCCTGACTTTC. As protein: CASSMQGPGANVLTF.

CDR3 nucleotide sequence: TGTGCCAGTAGTCCCACCTGGGGGGGGAACACTGAAGCTTTCTTT. This translates into CASSPTWGGNTEAFF. The chain joins TRBV19 to TRBJ1-1; possibly TRBD1 for D (5 bases). V lost 5 bases to trimming and J lost 1 base, with 14 bases between them. Germline-derived CDR1 and CDR2 are LNHDA and SQIVND (reference sequence). The CDR3 is 15 amino acids.

The chain recombines TRBV5-4 with TRBJ2-7; the match to TRBD2 covers 8 bases. The CDR3 runs 14 residues. The germline V gene encodes CDR1 SGHNT and CDR2 YYREEE (reference sequence). The V gene end was trimmed by 0 bases and the J gene end by 3 bases; junction bases not matched to a gene: 2. The CDR3 coding sequence is TGTGCCAGCAGCTTGGCCGGGAGGGTCTACGAGCAGTACTTC. It translates to CASSLAGRVYEQYF.

The genes are TRBV24-1 and TRBJ1-1, with D unclear. CDR3 size: 15 residues. The germline V and J ends were trimmed by 2 bases and 0 bases, with 9 bases remaining between them. Germline CDR1 KGHDR, CDR2 SFDVKD. CDR3 sequence reads: CATSDSGALNTEAFF. CDR3 nucleotide sequence: TGTGCCACCAGTGATTCGGGTGCGCTGAACACTGAAGCTTTCTTT.

The chain employs TRBV14 and TRBJ2-2; 7 bases line up with TRBD2. From germline, CDR1 is SGHDN and CDR2 FVKESK. The CDR3 has 15 amino acids. Germline trimming cut 4 bases from V and 4 bases from J; bases unmatched to any gene: 6. The CDR3 loop reads CASSPRGDVTGELFF. The DNA for the CDR3 is TGTGCCAGCAGCCCCCGGGGGGACGTCACCGGGGAGCTGTTTTTT.

The chain has TRBV11-2 and TRBJ1-1; D not resolved. Trimming left V 4 bases short and J 2 bases short, with 14 bases between. The CDR3 covers 15 residues. Germline V CDR1 and CDR2: SGHAT, FQNNGV. The CDR3: CASSSAYRTNTEAFF. The DNA for the CDR3 is TGTGCCAGCAGCTCAGCTTACAGAACTAACACTGAAGCTTTCTTT.

The chain joins TRBV18 to TRBJ1-2; TRBD1 agrees at 11 bases. Germline lookup yields CDR1 KGHSH and CDR2 LQKENI. V trimming: 2 bases; J trimming: 6 bases; junction bases outside the gene matches: 5. This CDR3 spans 15 amino acids. The CDR3 DNA sequence: TGTGCCAGCTCACCAGGACAGGGGGCGGGAAATGGCTACACCTTC. Amino acids: CASSPGQGAGNGYTF.

The rearrangement uses TRBV11-3 and TRBJ1-3; 8 bases map to TRBD1. Unmatched junction bases numbered 13, after V lost 0 bases and J lost 0 bases. The germline V gene has CDR1 SGHNT and CDR2 YENEEA. CDR3 length: 20 amino acids. CDR3 DNA: TGTGCCAGCAGCTTAGAGGAGGGGACAGGTCCTTACTACTCTGGAAACACCATATATTTT. It yields the protein CASSLEEGTGPYYSGNTIYF.

The chain is built from TRBV30 and TRBJ1-2; possible D gene TRBD1, 5 bases. Germline CDR1 is GTSNPN and CDR2 is SVGIG (reference sequence). The CDR3 has 13 residues. Trimming shortened V by 0 bases and J by 4 bases, and 9 bases separated the two germline ends. The CDR3 bases are TGTGCCTGGAGTGTATATAGGGGCTATGGCTACACCTTC. This sequence encodes CAWSVYRGYGYTF.

The V gene is TRBV4-1, the J gene TRBJ1-4; weak D call: TRBD1 (6 bases). Germline CDR1 is MGHRA and CDR2 is YSYEKL. V shed 2 bases and J shed 0 bases, with 13 bases lying between them. The CDR3 runs 17 residues. The CDR3 coding sequence is TGCGCCAGCAGCCAACTTATTAGACAGGCAACTAATGAAAAACTGTTTTTT. The encoded protein is CASSQLIRQATNEKLFF.

This chain links TRBV7-2 with TRBJ2-5; 8 bases agree with TRBD2. The CDR3 is 15 amino acids. With V trimmed by 7 bases and J by 5 bases, 12 bases remained unmatched. The germline V gene has CDR1 SGHTA and CDR2 FQGNSA. This chain's CDR3 is CASNYIASGWETQYF. CDR3 DNA: TGTGCCAGCAACTATATAGCTAGCGGGTGGGAGACCCAGTACTTC.

This clone was detected only a few times. The J gene is TRBJ2-2, the V gene TRBV4-1; maybe TRBD1 (5 bases). This CDR3 has 15 residues. Trimming cost V 0 bases and J 4 bases, with 9 bases left between them. Germline V CDR1 and CDR2: MGHRA, YSYEKL. CDR3 region: CASSQEPGITGELFF. In DNA form, the CDR3 reads TGCGCCAGCAGCCAAGAACCAGGGATCACCGGGGAGCTGTTTTTT.

This sequence joins TRBV11-2 and TRBJ2-7; tentatively, D is TRBD2 (7 bases). Looked up from germline, CDR1 is SGHAT and CDR2 is FQNNGV. V was cut by 6 bases and J by 6 bases, with 15 bases left in between. The CDR3 covers 13 residues. The CDR3 bases are TGTGCCAGCAGTCCTGGGGGGGCTAGCGAGCAGTACTTC. Amino acids: CASSPGGASEQYF.

V gene TRBV10-1 combines with J gene TRBJ1-1, with D possibly matching TRBD1 (6 bases). V lost 7 bases, J lost 0 bases, and 6 bases lay in between. The CDR3 runs to 12 residues. Germline V lookup: CDR1 WNHNN, CDR2 SYGVQD (reference sequence). In nucleotides, the CDR3 is TGCGCCAGCAACAGGGTGAACACTGAAGCTTTCTTT. Translating gives CASNRVNTEAFF.

The chain combines TRBV7-3 with TRBJ2-2, with D uncertain. CDR1 SGHTA and CDR2 FQGTGA come from the germline V gene. V lost 4 bases to trimming and J lost 3 bases, with 9 bases between them. The CDR3 contains 14 residues. CDR3: CASSSASDTGELFF. CDR3 DNA: TGTGCCAGCAGCTCGGCGAGCGACACCGGGGAGCTGTTTTTT.

The chain combines TRBV11-2 with TRBJ2-5; 12 nucleotides match TRBD2. V lost 5 bases, J lost 2 bases, and 6 bases stayed unmatched. This CDR3 has 16 amino acids. Germline CDR1 SGHAT, CDR2 FQNNGV. CDR3 bases: TGTGCCAGCAGCCCCCGGACTAGCGGGATGCAAGAGACCCAGTACTTC. It yields the protein CASSPRTSGMQETQYF.

J is TRBJ1-5 and V is TRBV27; TRBD1 aligns across 7 bases. CDR1 MNHEY and CDR2 SMNVEV come from the germline V gene (reference sequence). The CDR3 has 16 amino acids. V gave up 3 bases and J gave up 2 bases; unmatched junction bases: 7. CDR3 bases: TGTGCCAGCAGTTTGTTAGGGACAGCTCGCAATCAGCCCCAGCATTTT. It is translated as CASSLLGTARNQPQHF.

The V and J genes are TRBV2 and TRBJ1-1; D perhaps matches TRBD1 (5 bases). The CDR3 has 15 residues. From germline, CDR1 is SNHLY and CDR2 FYNNEI. V was trimmed by 5 bases and J by 0 bases, leaving 13 bases between them. CDR3 nucleotides: TGTGCCAGCAGTCAATCACAGGTGGTGAACACTGAAGCTTTCTTT. Translation: CASSQSQVVNTEAFF.

The rearrangement joins TRBV5-1 to TRBJ2-7, with TRBD2 as a possible D gene (6 bases). The CDR3 is 14 amino acids. In germline, CDR1 is SGHRS, CDR2 YFSETQ. Trimming left V 1 base short and J 0 bases short, with 8 bases between. The CDR3 sequence: CASSLWGVSYEQYF. The CDR3 DNA is TGCGCCAGCAGCTTGTGGGGGGTCTCCTACGAGCAGTACTTC.

The rearrangement joins TRBV11-2 to TRBJ1-1; D gene uncertain. Germline CDR1 is SGHAT and CDR2 is FQNNGV. Trimming removed 10 bases at V and 1 base at J, with 13 bases between. The CDR3 is 13 amino acids. The CDR3 sequence is CATAGGRNTEAFF. CDR3 DNA sequence: TGTGCCACCGCCGGAGGCCGGAACACTGAAGCTTTCTTT.

V is TRBV6-6 and J is TRBJ1-1; TRBD1 matches 7 bases. V lost 5 bases to trimming and J lost 4 bases; unmatched junction nucleotides: 10. CDR3 length: 15 amino acids. Germline V CDR1 and CDR2: MNHNY, SVGAGI (reference sequence). The CDR3 loop is CASSPGQVQGTEAFF. The CDR3 nucleotides are TGTGCCAGCAGTCCCGGACAGGTCCAGGGCACTGAAGCTTTCTTT.

The rearrangement links TRBV11-3 to TRBJ2-7; 7 nucleotides match TRBD1. The CDR3 is made up of 14 amino acids. Germline CDR1 SGHNT, CDR2 YENEEA. V trimming: 5 bases; J trimming: 6 bases; junction bases outside the gene matches: 10. The CDR3 DNA reads TGTGCCAGCAGCAACACCGGGACAGAAAGCGAGCAGTACTTC. Its translation: CASSNTGTESEQYF.

The rearrangement links TRBV5-4 to TRBJ1-1; 9 bases are a match to TRBD1. CDR1 SGHNT and CDR2 YYREEE come from the germline V gene (reference sequence). The V and J ends lost 4 bases and 8 bases, in that order; junction bases with no gene match: 9. This CDR3 comprises 14 residues. Written as DNA, the CDR3 is TGTGCCAGCAGCCGATGGGACAGGGAGAGGGAAGCTTTCTTT. It specifies CASSRWDREREAFF.

V usage is TRBV3-1 (or the pseudogene TRBV3-2) and J usage is TRBJ1-2; 7 bases agree with TRBD1. Germline lookup yields CDR1 LGHDT and CDR2 YNNKEL (reference sequence). V dropped 4 bases and J dropped 2; count of bases not matched to a gene: 7. The CDR3 totals 15 residues. CDR3 DNA: TGTGCCAGCAGCCCTTTCCGGGACAGCAACTATGGCTACACCTTC. Protein sequence: CASSPFRDSNYGYTF.

The chain couples TRBV10-3 to TRBJ2-7; TRBD2 matches 7 bases. The germline CDR1 and CDR2 sequences are ENHRY and SYGVKD. The CDR3 has 14 residues. V gave up 6 bases and J gave up 5 bases; unmatched junction bases: 10. The CDR3 coding sequence is TGTGCCATCAGAAAAGTAAGCGGGGTGAACGAGCAGTACTTC. Translating it yields CAIRKVSGVNEQYF.

The rearrangement links TRBV5-1 to TRBJ2-7; 9 bases agree with TRBD2. CDR1 is SGHRS and CDR2 is YFSETQ in the germline V gene. The CDR3 covers 18 residues. After removal of 4 bases from V and 3 bases from J, the junction contained 17 bases not matched to a gene. The DNA of the CDR3 is TGCGCCAGCAGCCCCCAACCCCGTAGCGGGGGCCCCCTCTACGAGCAGTACTTC. This sequence encodes CASSPQPRSGGPLYEQYF.

The J gene is TRBJ1-2, the V gene TRBV7-2; no definite D call. Looked up from germline, CDR1 is SGHTA and CDR2 is FQGNSA. The CDR3 extends over 15 amino acids. Trimming removed 4 bases at V and 8 bases at J, with 20 bases between. CDR3 sequence reads: CASSSSQATLRGYTF. CDR3 nucleotide sequence: TGTGCCAGCAGCTCGTCCCAGGCGACCCTTAGGGGCTACACCTTC.

CDR3 protein: CASTGHPGSPLHF. The CDR3 nucleotides read TGTGCCAGCACCGGACACCCTGGTTCACCCCTCCACTTT. This chain joins TRBV28 and TRBJ1-6, with a weak D call TRBD1 (5 bases). The CDR3 sequence is 13 residues long. The ends were cut back, 7 bases at V and 9 bases at J, with 13 bases in the middle. Germline CDR1 is MDHEN and CDR2 is SYDVKM.

This clone was observed a single time. The chain couples TRBV7-2 to TRBJ1-1; D gene unclear. This CDR3 has 15 amino acids. The V end was cut by 5 bases, the J end by 0 bases, with 13 bases between. Germline V lookup: CDR1 SGHTA, CDR2 FQGNSA. In DNA, the CDR3 is TGTGCCAGCAGCCCCACGGGTCCTTTGAACACTGAAGCTTTCTTT. Translated: CASSPTGPLNTEAFF. Variable domain in full (rest from reference TRBV7-2 and TRBJ1-1): GAGVSQSPSNKVTEKGKDVELRCDPISGHTALYWYRQSLGQGLEFLIYFQGNSAPDKSGLPSDRFSAERTGGSVSTLTIQRTQQEDSAVYLCASSPTGPLNTEAFFGQGTRLTVV.

Sample share makes this clone medium-sized. This chain joins TRBV7-9 and TRBJ2-5; possibly TRBD1 for D (5 bases). This CDR3 spans 14 amino acids. Trimming shortened V by 1 base and J by 0 bases, and 6 bases separated the two germline ends. Germline CDR1 and CDR2: SEHNR and FQNEAQ (reference sequence). This CDR3 is CASSLGQYQETQYF. In DNA, the CDR3 is TGTGCCAGCAGCTTAGGACAGTACCAAGAGACCCAGTACTTC.

The J gene is TRBJ2-1, the V gene TRBV19; D might be TRBD1 (5 bases). The CDR3 totals 16 residues. Germline-derived CDR1 and CDR2 are LNHDA and SQIVND (reference sequence). Trimming cost V 3 bases and J 1 base, with 13 bases left between them. The CDR3 here is CASSMSHRRSYNEQFF. The DNA of the CDR3 is TGTGCCAGTAGTATGTCCCACAGGAGATCCTACAATGAGCAGTTCTTC.